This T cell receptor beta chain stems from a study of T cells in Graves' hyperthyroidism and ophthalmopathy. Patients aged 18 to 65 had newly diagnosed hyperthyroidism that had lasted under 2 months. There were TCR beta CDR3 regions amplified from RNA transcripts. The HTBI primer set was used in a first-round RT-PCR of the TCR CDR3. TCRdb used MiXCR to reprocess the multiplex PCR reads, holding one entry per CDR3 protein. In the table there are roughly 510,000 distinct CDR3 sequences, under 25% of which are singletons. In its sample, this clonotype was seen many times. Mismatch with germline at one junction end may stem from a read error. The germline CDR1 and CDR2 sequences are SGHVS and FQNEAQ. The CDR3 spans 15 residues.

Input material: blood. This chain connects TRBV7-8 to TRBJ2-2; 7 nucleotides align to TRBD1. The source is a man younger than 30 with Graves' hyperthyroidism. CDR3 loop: CASSLGDSDTGELFF. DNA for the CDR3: TGTGCCAGCAGTTTAGGGGACAGTGACACCGGGGAGCTGTTTTTT.